Each of the 9 T cell receptor beta chains below was sequenced from the same sample in a study of Graves' ophthalmopathy and Graves' hyperthyroidism. TCR beta CDR3 amplification used RNA transcripts. The library came from an HTBI-primed first-round RT-PCR and a second-round multiplex PCR. MiXCR, applied by TCRdb to the multiplex PCR reads, yields one record per CDR3 protein. The data hold some 240,000 distinct CDR3 sequences, with 40% to 50% observed a single time. The sequencing input was peripheral blood. The receptor source for this set is an adult man with Graves' ophthalmopathy.

The J gene is TRBJ1-1, the V gene TRBV7-3; D gene unclear. The CDR3 runs to 14 residues. V was trimmed by 3 bases and J by 3 bases, leaving 11 bases between them. Germline values: CDR1 SGHTA, CDR2 FQGTGA. In nucleotides, the CDR3 is TGTGCCAGCAGCTTGGACCCGTGGGACACTGAAGCTTTCTTT. Residues: CASSLDPWDTEAFF.

The table lists this clonotype with a few counts. This sequence joins TRBV11-2 and TRBJ2-5; D not certain. Germline CDR1 reads SGHAT; CDR2 reads FQNNGV. Deletions cut 9 bases from V and 4 bases from J, with 15 bases between. CDR3 length: 13 residues. The CDR3 DNA is TGTGCCAGTGGAGAGTCTCCTAGAGAGACCCAGTACTTC. Its protein product is CASGESPRETQYF.

This rearrangement joins TRBV20-1 to TRBJ1-1; possibly TRBD1 for D (5 bases). Germline V lookup: CDR1 DFQATT, CDR2 SNEGSKA (reference sequence). CDR3 length equals 13 residues. Trimming cost V 0 bases and J 5 bases, with 10 bases left between them. The CDR3 spells CSARDGGRTEAFF. CDR3 coding DNA: TGCAGTGCTAGAGATGGGGGACGAACTGAAGCTTTCTTT.

The chain uses TRBV29-1 and TRBJ1-6; the D gene is possibly TRBD1 (5 bases). Germline V CDR1 and CDR2: SQVTM, ANQGSEA. This CDR3 is 14 amino acids long. Trimming stripped 3 bases from V and 6 bases from J, with 12 bases between. This chain's CDR3 is CSVEEGEFNSPLHF. Here the CDR3 DNA reads TGCAGCGTTGAGGAAGGGGAGTTTAATTCACCCCTCCACTTT. Full variable domain (rest looked up from reference TRBV29-1 and TRBJ1-6): SAVISQKPSRDICQRGTSLTIQCQVDSQVTMMFWYRQQPGQSLTLIATANQGSEATYESGFVIDKFPISRPNLTFSTLTVSNMSPEDSSIYLCSVEEGEFNSPLHFGNGTRLTVT.

The chain recombines TRBV7-9 with TRBJ2-5; D is uncertain. CDR3 length: 15 residues. Germline CDR1 reads SEHNR; CDR2 reads FQNEAQ (reference sequence). Trimming took off 5 bases at V and 1 base at J, with 14 bases between the two ends. The CDR3 bases are TGTGCCAGCAGCCTAATGGCGGATCCCCAAGAGACCCAGTACTTC. It encodes CASSLMADPQETQYF.

For this clonotype: The junction and the germline gene differ at one end; a read error may be behind it. The rearrangement joins TRBV12-3 or TRBV12-4 to TRBJ1-1; no clear D. This CDR3 has 10 amino acids. The CDR3 coding sequence is TGTGCCAGCAGTAACGGTGAAGCTCTCTTT. Translated: CASSNGEALF.

There are a few counts of this clonotype. V usage is TRBV3-1 and J usage is TRBJ1-5; 8 nucleotides match TRBD1. V was pared by 4 bases and J by 2 bases, with 4 bases of the junction left unmatched. Germline V gene lookup returns CDR1 LGHDT and CDR2 YNNKEL (reference sequence). This CDR3 has 15 amino acids. CDR3 in DNA: TGTGCCAGCAGCCGAGGACAGGGAGGCAATCAGCCCCAGCATTTT. Translated: CASSRGQGGNQPQHF.

This clonotype was counted only a few times. The J gene is TRBJ2-7, the V gene TRBV10-3; TRBD1 matches at 9 bases. V dropped 6 bases and J dropped 1; count of bases not matched to a gene: 4. CDR1 is ENHRY, CDR2 SYGVKD, per germline. The CDR3 runs to 14 residues. This CDR3 reads CAIRGTGKSYEQYF. DNA for the CDR3: TGTGCCATCAGGGGGACAGGGAAATCCTACGAGCAGTACTTC.

The genes are TRBV25-1 and TRBJ2-7; D ambiguous. The CDR3 is made up of 12 amino acids. CDR1 MGHDK and CDR2 SYGVNS come from the germline V gene. V was trimmed by 5 bases and J by 6 bases, leaving 11 bases between them. Here the CDR3 DNA reads TGTGCCAGCAGTTCTGATGTATTCGAGCAGTACTTC. Protein product: CASSSDVFEQYF.